Sequencing of this T cell receptor (beta chain) was carried out in a study of blood T cell repertoires in COVID-19. Study-wide context: Both acute and convalescent COVID-19 samples were obtained from the United States, Italy and Spain.

This CDR3 is 14 amino acids long. The trim removed 7 bases at V and 8 bases at J, leaving 8 bases unmatched. The germline V gene encodes CDR1 SNHLY and CDR2 FYNNEI. Sequenced by immunoSEQ multiplex PCR; TCRdb stores in-frame clones only, minus some. Seen here are 250,000 to 300,000 clones, roughly 85% observed once, and the top ten hold 4.5% to 5.5%. The sequencing input was peripheral blood. The clonotype comes from a man aged 45-60 years with active or convalescent COVID-19. The gene calls are TRBV2 and TRBJ1-4, with 9 bases aligning to TRBD1. The CDR3 DNA sequence: TGTGCCAGCAAACGACGACAGGGGGGGGAAAAACTGTTTTTT. Its protein is CASKRRQGGEKLFF.